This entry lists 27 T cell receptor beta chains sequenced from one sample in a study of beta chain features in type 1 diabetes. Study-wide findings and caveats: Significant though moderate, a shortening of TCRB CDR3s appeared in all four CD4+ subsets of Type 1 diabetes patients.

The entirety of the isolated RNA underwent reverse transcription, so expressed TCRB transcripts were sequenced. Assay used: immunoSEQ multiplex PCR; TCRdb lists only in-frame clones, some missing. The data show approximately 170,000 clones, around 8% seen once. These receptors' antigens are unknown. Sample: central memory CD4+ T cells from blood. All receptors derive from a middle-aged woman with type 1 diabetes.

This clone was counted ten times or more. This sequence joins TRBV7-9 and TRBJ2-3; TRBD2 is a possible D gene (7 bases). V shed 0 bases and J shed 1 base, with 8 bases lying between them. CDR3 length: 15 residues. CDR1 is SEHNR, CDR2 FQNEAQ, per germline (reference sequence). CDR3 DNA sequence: TGTGCCAGCAGCTTAGCGGGGGGGCGCACAGATACGCAGTATTTT. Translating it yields CASSLAGGRTDTQYF. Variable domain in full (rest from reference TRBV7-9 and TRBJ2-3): DTGVSQNPRHKITKRGQNVTFRCDPISEHNRLYWYRQTLGQGPEFLTYFQNEAQLEKSRLLSDRFSAERPKGSFSTLEIQRTEQGDSAMYLCASSLAGGRTDTQYFGPGTRLTVL.

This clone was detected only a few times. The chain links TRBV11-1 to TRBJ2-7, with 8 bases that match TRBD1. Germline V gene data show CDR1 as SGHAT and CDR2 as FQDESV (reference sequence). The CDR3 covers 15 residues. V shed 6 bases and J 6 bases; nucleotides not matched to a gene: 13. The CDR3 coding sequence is TGTGCCAGCAGGCCAGGACAGGGAGCAGTGGGCGAGCAGTACTTC. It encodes CASRPGQGAVGEQYF.

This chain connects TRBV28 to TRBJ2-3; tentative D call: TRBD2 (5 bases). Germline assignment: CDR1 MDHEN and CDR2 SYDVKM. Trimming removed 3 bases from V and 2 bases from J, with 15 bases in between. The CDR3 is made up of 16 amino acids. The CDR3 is CASSFGVQSDTDTQYF. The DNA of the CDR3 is TGTGCCAGCAGTTTCGGGGTACAGTCGGACACAGATACGCAGTATTTT. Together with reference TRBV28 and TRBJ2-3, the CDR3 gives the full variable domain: DVKVTQSSRYLVKRTGEKVFLECVQDMDHENMFWYRQDPGLGLRLIYFSYDVKMKEKGDIPEGYSVSREKKERFSLILESASTNQTSMYLCASSFGVQSDTDTQYFGPGTRLTVL.

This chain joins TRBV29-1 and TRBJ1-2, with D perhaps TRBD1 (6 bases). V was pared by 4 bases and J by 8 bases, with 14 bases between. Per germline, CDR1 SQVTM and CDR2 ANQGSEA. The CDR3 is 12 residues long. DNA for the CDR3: TGCAGCGTTGCCACAGGGTTTGGGGGCTACACCTTC. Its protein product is CSVATGFGGYTF.

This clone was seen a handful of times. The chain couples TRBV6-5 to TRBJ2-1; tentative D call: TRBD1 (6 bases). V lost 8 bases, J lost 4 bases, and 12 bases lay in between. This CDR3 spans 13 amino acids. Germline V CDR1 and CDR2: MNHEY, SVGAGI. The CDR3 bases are TGTGCCAGCCAACAGGGCTCGTACAATGAGCAGTTCTTC. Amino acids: CASQQGSYNEQFF.

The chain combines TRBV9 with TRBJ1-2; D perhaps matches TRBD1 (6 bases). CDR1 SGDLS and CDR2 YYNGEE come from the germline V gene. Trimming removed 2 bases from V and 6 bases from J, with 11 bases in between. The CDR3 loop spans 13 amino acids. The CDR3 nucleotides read TGTGCCAGCAGCGTGGGACACCTTGATGGCTACACCTTC. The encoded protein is CASSVGHLDGYTF.

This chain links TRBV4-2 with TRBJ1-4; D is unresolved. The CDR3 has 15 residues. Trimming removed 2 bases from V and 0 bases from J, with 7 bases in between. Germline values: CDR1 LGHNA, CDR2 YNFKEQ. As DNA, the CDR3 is TGTGCCAGCAGCCAACAGGATGCAACTAATGAAAAACTGTTTTTT. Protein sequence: CASSQQDATNEKLFF.

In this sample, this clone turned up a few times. CDR3 sequence: CASKTGGTNTGELFF. In DNA, the CDR3 is TGCGCCAGCAAGACGGGAGGTACGAACACCGGGGAGCTGTTTTTT. The rearrangement links TRBV5-1 to TRBJ2-2; TRBD2 matches 7 bases. The CDR3 loop spans 15 amino acids. Germline CDR1 reads SGHRS; CDR2 reads YFSETQ. Trimming removed 6 bases from V and 0 bases from J; junction bases left unmatched: 5.

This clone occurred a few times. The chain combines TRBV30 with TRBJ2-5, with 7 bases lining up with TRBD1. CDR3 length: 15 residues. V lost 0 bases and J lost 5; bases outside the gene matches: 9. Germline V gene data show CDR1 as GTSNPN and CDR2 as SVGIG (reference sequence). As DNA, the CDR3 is TGTGCCTGGAGTGTCGGTCAAGGGGGCCAGGAGACCCAGTACTTC. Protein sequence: CAWSVGQGGQETQYF.

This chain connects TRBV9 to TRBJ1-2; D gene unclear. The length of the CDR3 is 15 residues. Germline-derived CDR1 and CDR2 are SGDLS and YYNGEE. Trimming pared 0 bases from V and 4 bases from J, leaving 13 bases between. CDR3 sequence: CASSVEAERAYGYTF. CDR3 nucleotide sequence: TGTGCCAGCAGCGTAGAGGCGGAGAGGGCCTATGGCTACACCTTC.

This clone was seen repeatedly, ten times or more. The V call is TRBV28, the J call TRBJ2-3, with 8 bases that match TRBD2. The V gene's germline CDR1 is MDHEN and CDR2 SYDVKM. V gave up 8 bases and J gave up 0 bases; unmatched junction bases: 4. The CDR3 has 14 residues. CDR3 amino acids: CASSSSGSTDTQYF. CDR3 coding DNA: TGTGCCAGCTCTTCTAGCGGGAGCACAGATACGCAGTATTTT.

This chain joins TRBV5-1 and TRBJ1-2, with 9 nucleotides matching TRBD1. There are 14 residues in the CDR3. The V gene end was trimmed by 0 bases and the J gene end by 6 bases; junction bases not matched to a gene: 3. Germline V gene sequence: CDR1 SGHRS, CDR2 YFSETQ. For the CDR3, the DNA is TGCGCCAGCAGCTTGGGGGACAGGGAGGATGGCTACACCTTC. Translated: CASSLGDREDGYTF.

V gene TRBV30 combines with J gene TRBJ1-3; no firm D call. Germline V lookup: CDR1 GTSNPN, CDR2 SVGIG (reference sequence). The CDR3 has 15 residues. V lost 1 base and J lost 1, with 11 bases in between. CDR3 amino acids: CAWSAGLISGNTIYF. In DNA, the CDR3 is TGTGCCTGGAGTGCTGGACTGATATCTGGAAACACCATATATTTT.

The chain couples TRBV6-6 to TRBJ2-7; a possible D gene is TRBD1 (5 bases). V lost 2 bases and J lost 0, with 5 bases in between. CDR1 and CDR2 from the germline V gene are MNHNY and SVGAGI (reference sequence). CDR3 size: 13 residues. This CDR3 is CASSYDSSYEQYF. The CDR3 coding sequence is TGTGCCAGCAGTTACGACAGCTCCTACGAGCAGTACTTC.

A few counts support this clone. CDR3 loop: CSERHLYEQYF. The CDR3 nucleotides read TGCAGTGAGAGACACCTCTACGAGCAGTACTTC. This chain connects TRBV20-1 to TRBJ2-7; D is uncertain. The germline CDR1 and CDR2 sequences are DFQATT and SNEGSKA (reference sequence). V shed 7 bases and J shed 3 bases, with 10 bases lying between them. CDR3 size: 11 residues.

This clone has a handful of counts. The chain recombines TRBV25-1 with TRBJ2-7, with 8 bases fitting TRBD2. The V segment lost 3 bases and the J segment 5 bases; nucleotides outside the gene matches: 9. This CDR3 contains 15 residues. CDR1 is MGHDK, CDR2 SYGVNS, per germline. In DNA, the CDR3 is TGTGCCAGCAGTGATCCGGGACTAGGGTACGACGAGCAGTACTTC. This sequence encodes CASSDPGLGYDEQYF.

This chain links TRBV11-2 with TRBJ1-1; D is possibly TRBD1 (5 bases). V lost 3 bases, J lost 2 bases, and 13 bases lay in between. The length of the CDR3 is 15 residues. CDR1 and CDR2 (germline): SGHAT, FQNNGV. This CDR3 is CASSFLWDSNTEAFF. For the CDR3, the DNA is TGTGCCAGCAGCTTCCTTTGGGACTCCAACACTGAAGCTTTCTTT.

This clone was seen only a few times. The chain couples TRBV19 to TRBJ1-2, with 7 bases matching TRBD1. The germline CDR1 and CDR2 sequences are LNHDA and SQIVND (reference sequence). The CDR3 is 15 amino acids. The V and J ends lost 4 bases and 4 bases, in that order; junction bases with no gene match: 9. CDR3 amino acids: CASSKGDRDGYGYTF. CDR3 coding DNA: TGTGCCAGTAGTAAAGGTGACAGGGACGGCTATGGCTACACCTTC. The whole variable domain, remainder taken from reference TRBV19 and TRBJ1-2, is DGGITQSPKYLFRKEGQNVTLSCEQNLNHDAMYWYRQDPGQGLRLIYYSQIVNDFQKGDIAEGYSVSREKKESFPLTVTSAQKNPTAFYLCASSKGDRDGYGYTFGSGTRLTVV.

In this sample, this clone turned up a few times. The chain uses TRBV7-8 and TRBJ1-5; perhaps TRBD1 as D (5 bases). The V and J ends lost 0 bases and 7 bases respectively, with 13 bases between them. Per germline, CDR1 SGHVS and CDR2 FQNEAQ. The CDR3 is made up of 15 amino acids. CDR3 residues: CASSLAGLREQPQHF. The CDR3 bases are TGTGCCAGCAGCTTAGCGGGGCTCCGGGAGCAGCCCCAGCATTTT.

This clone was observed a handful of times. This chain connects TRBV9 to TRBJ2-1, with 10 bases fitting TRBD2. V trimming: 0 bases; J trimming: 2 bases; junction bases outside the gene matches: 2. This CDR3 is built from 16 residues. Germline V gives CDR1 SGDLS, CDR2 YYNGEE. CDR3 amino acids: CASSVVAGGPYNEQFF. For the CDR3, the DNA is TGTGCCAGCAGCGTAGTAGCGGGGGGTCCCTACAATGAGCAGTTCTTC.

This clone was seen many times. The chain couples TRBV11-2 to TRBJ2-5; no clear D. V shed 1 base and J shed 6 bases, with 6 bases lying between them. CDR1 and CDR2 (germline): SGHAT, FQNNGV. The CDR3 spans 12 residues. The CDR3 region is CASSLGIQTQYF. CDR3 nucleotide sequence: TGTGCCAGCAGCTTAGGTATCCAGACCCAGTACTTC.

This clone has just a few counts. The CDR3 sequence is CASSLGTSVFYEQYF. The CDR3 coding sequence is TGTGCCAGCAGCTTGGGGACTAGCGTGTTCTACGAGCAGTACTTC. V is TRBV5-4 and J is TRBJ2-7; 9 positions match TRBD2. In germline, CDR1 is SGHNT, CDR2 YYREEE (reference sequence). The CDR3 is made up of 15 amino acids. The ends lost 0 bases at V and 3 bases at J; junction bases unmatched: 4.

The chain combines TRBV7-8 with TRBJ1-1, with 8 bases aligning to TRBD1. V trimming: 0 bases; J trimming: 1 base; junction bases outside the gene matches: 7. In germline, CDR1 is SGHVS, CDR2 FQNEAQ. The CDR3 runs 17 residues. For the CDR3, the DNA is TGTGCCAGCAGCTTAGCGATACGGGACAGGAGGAACACTGAAGCTTTCTTT. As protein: CASSLAIRDRRNTEAFF.

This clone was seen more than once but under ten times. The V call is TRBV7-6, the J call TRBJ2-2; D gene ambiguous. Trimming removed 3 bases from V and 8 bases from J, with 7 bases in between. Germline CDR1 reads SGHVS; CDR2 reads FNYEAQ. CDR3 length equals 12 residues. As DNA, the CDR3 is TGTGCCAGCAGCTTCCTATCTGGGGAGCTGTTTTTT. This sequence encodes CASSFLSGELFF.

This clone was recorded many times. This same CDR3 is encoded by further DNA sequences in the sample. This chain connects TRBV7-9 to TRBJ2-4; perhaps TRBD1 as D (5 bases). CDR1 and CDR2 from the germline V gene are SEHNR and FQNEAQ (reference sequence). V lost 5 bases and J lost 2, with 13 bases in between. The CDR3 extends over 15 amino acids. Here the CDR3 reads CASSLDSPTKNIQYF. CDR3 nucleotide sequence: TGTGCCAGCAGCCTAGACAGCCCGACCAAAAACATTCAGTACTTC.

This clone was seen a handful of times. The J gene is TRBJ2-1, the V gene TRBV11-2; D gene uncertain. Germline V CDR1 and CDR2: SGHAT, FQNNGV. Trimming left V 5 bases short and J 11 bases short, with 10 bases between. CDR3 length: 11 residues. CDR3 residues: CASSQQVQQFF. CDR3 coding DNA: TGTGCCAGCAGCCAACAAGTACAGCAGTTCTTC. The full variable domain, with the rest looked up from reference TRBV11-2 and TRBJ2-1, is EAGVAQSPRYKIIEKRQSVAFWCNPISGHATLYWYQQILGQGPKLLIQFQNNGVVDDSQLPKDRFSAERLKGVDSTLKIQPAKLEDSAVYLCASSQQVQQFFGPGTRLTVL.

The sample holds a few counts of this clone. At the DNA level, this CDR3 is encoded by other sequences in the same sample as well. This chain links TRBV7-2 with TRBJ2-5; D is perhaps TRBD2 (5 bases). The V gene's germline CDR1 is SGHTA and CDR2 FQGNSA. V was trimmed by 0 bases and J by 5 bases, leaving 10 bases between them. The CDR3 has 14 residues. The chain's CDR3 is CASSLAGRGETQYF. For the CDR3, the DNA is TGTGCCAGCAGCTTAGCAGGGCGCGGGGAGACCCAGTACTTC.